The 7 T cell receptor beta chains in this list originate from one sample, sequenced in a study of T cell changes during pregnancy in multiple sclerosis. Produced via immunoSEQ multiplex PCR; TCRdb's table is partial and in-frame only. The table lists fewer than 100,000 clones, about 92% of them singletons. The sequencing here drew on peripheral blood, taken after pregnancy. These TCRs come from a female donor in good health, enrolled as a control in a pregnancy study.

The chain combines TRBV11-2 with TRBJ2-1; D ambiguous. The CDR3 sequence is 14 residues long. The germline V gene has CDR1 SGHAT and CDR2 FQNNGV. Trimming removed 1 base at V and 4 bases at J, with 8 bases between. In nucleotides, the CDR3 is TGTGCCAGCAGCTTAGTTGTCCCATACAATGAGCAGTTCTTC. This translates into CASSLVVPYNEQFF.

The CDR3 is CASSEPLRQGTDSYEQYF. CDR3 DNA: TGCGCCAGCAGTGAGCCCCTCAGACAGGGAACGGACTCCTACGAGCAGTACTTC. The V call is TRBV10-1, the J call TRBJ2-7; 7 nucleotides align to TRBD1. This CDR3 comprises 18 residues. V lost 2 bases to trimming and J lost 0 bases; unmatched junction nucleotides: 13. CDR1 and CDR2 from the germline V gene are WNHNN and SYGVQD (reference sequence).

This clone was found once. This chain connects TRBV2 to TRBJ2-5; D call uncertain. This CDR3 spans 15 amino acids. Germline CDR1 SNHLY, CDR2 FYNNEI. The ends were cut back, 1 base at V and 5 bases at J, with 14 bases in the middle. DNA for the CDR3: TGTGCCAGCAGTGAAGGGTCTTCTAGTAAGGAGACCCAGTACTTC. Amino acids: CASSEGSSSKETQYF.

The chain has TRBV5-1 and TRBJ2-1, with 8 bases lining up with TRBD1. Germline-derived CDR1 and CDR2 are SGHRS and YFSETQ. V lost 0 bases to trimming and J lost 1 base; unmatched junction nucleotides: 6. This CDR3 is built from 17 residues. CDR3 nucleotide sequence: TGCGCCAGCAGCTTGGTCAACAGGGGGAGGTCCTACAATGAGCAGTTCTTC. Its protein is CASSLVNRGRSYNEQFF.

For the CDR3, the DNA is TGTGCCAGCAGTCTACGAATAGCGGAATACGAGCAGTACTTC. Amino acids: CASSLRIAEYEQYF. The genes are TRBV27 and TRBJ2-7; perhaps TRBD2 as D (6 bases). The CDR3 runs 14 residues. Germline V gene data show CDR1 as MNHEY and CDR2 as SMNVEV (reference sequence). Trimming took off 5 bases at V and 4 bases at J, with 15 bases between the two ends.

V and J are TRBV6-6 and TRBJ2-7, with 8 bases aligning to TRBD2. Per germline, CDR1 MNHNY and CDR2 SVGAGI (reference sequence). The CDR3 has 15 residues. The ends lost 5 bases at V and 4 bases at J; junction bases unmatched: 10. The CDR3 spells CASSTPGRVSYEQYF. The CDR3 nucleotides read TGTGCCAGCAGTACCCCCGGGAGGGTTTCGTACGAGCAGTACTTC.

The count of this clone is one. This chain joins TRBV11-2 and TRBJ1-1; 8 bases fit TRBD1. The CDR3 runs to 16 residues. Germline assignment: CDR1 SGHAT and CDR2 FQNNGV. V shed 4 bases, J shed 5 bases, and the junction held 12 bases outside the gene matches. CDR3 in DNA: TGTGCCAGCAGCTCACCTGCAGGGGGCCCCAATACTGAAGCTTTCTTT. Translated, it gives CASSSPAGGPNTEAFF.